A single sample is the source of the 24 T cell receptor beta chains below, sequenced in a study of T cells after yellow fever vaccination. TCRdb itself ran the 5' RACE reads through MiXCR, one entry per CDR3 protein. This sample has about 580,000 distinct CDR3 sequences, with approximately 16% found just once. Specimen: PBMCs, collected more than 4 days after the first yellow fever vaccination. These receptors originate from a man younger than 35 who received the YFV17D yellow fever vaccine.

This clonotype was observed a handful of times. The V call is TRBV15, the J call TRBJ2-1; D perhaps matches TRBD2 (6 bases). This CDR3 is 17 amino acids long. Germline lookup yields CDR1 LNHNV and CDR2 YYDKDF (reference sequence). With 3 bases removed from V and 5 bases from J, the gap between germline ends came to 20 bases. The DNA for the CDR3 is TGTGCCACCAGCAGGCCCCTCTCACGGGGACTGGACAATGAGCAGTTCTTC. It specifies CATSRPLSRGLDNEQFF. The full variable domain, completed using reference TRBV15 and TRBJ2-1, is DAMVIQNPRYQVTQFGKPVTLSCSQTLNHNVMYWYQQKSSQAPKLLFHYYDKDFNNEADTPDNFQSRRPNTSFCFLDIRSPGLGDTAMYLCATSRPLSRGLDNEQFFGPGTRLTVL.

Many counts were recorded for this clonotype. The chain joins TRBV2 to TRBJ2-2; the match to TRBD1 covers 7 bases. J gave up 2 bases and V 9 bases, and 6 bases lay outside the gene matches. Germline V gene sequence: CDR1 SNHLY, CDR2 FYNNEI. This CDR3 contains 14 residues. This chain's CDR3 is CASVRDRNTGELFF. The CDR3 region has the DNA TGTGCCAGTGTCCGGGACAGAAACACCGGGGAGCTGTTTTTT.

The rearrangement joins TRBV11-2 to TRBJ2-7; 8 bases fit TRBD2. Germline V gives CDR1 SGHAT, CDR2 FQNNGV. The CDR3 sequence is 18 residues long. Unmatched junction bases numbered 15, after V lost 5 bases and J lost 0 bases. The CDR3: CASSLLRGGGRSSYEQYF. CDR3 in DNA: TGTGCCAGCAGCCTACTTAGGGGCGGGGGGCGCAGCTCCTACGAGCAGTACTTC. Using reference TRBV11-2 and TRBJ2-7 for the parts outside the CDR3, the full variable domain is EAGVAQSPRYKIIEKRQSVAFWCNPISGHATLYWYQQILGQGPKLLIQFQNNGVVDDSQLPKDRFSAERLKGVDSTLKIQPAKLEDSAVYLCASSLLRGGGRSSYEQYFGPGTRLTVT.

V usage is TRBV20-1 and J usage is TRBJ2-1; D is perhaps TRBD2 (7 bases). V lost 6 bases and J 4 bases, leaving 22 bases between the germline ends. Germline CDR1 reads DFQATT; CDR2 reads SNEGSKA (reference sequence). This CDR3 spans 16 amino acids. In nucleotides, the CDR3 is TGCAGTGCCCCCGGGGGCGGGGGCTCATCGTACAATGAGCAGTTCTTC. It is translated as CSAPGGGGSSYNEQFF.

This clonotype was seen a few times. The chain has TRBV6-1 and TRBJ2-3, with a tentative D call TRBD2 (5 bases). Trimming removed 5 bases at V and 0 bases at J, with 12 bases between. This CDR3 has 15 residues. CDR1 is MNHNS, CDR2 SASEGT, per germline. In DNA form, the CDR3 reads TGTGCCAGCAGTAGGACTGGTTCTAGCACAGATACGCAGTATTTT. Protein product: CASSRTGSSTDTQYF.

This clonotype was seen more than once but under ten times. The chain joins TRBV20-1 to TRBJ1-2; D ambiguous. This CDR3 is built from 9 residues. In germline, CDR1 is DFQATT, CDR2 SNEGSKA (reference sequence). Trimming left V 3 bases short and J 4 bases short, with 0 bases between. The chain's CDR3 is CSASYGYTF. CDR3 nucleotide sequence: TGCAGTGCTAGCTATGGCTACACCTTC.

The chain carries TRBV7-4 and TRBJ2-1; 9 nucleotides agree with TRBD2. Unmatched junction bases numbered 10, after V lost 2 bases and J lost 5 bases. The germline gives CDR1 SGHVT, CDR2 SQSDAQ. The CDR3 sequence is 17 residues long. CDR3 in DNA: TGTGCCAGCAGCTTAAAGGGTGGTGCTAGCGGGGACAATGAGCAGTTCTTC. Amino acids: CASSLKGGASGDNEQFF.

The chain is built from TRBV9 and TRBJ1-6, with a weak D call TRBD1 (5 bases). Deletions cut 0 bases from V and 10 bases from J, with 14 bases between. The CDR3 extends over 15 amino acids. Germline V gene data show CDR1 as SGDLS and CDR2 as YYNGEE. The CDR3 DNA reads as TGTGCCAGCAGCGTAGCCCCCGGGGGAAACTCACCCCTCCACTTT. Amino acid sequence: CASSVAPGGNSPLHF.

This clonotype appeared many times. V is TRBV4-3 and J is TRBJ1-4; D uncertain. CDR3 length: 13 amino acids. The V end lost 0 bases, the J end lost 10 bases, and 9 bases lay between the germline ends. The germline V gene has CDR1 LGHNA and CDR2 YSLEER. The CDR3 nucleotides are TGCGCCAGCAGCCAAGAGACCGGGAGAAAACTGTTTTTT. It specifies CASSQETGRKLFF.

CDR3 nucleotides: TGTGCCAGCCCGGGACTAGCGGGCGGGAATGAGCAGTTCTTC. Protein: CASPGLAGGNEQFF. The genes are TRBV2 and TRBJ2-1; 12 positions match TRBD2. V lost 8 bases and J lost 7; bases outside the gene matches: 6. The V gene's germline CDR1 is SNHLY and CDR2 FYNNEI. The CDR3 sequence is 14 residues long.

The rearrangement uses TRBV7-3 and TRBJ2-2; 10 bases are shared with TRBD2. Losses at the gene ends were 0 bases for V and 2 bases for J; bases not matched to a gene: 3. This CDR3 has 17 amino acids. The germline V gene encodes CDR1 SGHTA and CDR2 FQGTGA. This CDR3 is CASSLTSSGGNTGELFF. CDR3 coding DNA: TGTGCCAGCAGCTTAACCTCTAGCGGGGGCAACACCGGGGAGCTGTTTTTT.

Only a few counts were recorded for this clonotype. V is TRBV7-8 and J is TRBJ2-3; 7 bases are shared with TRBD1. The length of the CDR3 is 15 residues. V lost 1 base, J lost 4 bases, and 5 bases stayed unmatched. CDR1 and CDR2 from the germline V gene are SGHVS and FQNEAQ. CDR3 DNA: TGTGCCAGCAGCTTAGGTGGACAGGCGGCAGATACGCAGTATTTT. It encodes CASSLGGQAADTQYF.

This clonotype has a handful of counts. The genes are TRBV5-1 and TRBJ1-3, with D unclear. CDR3 length: 16 residues. The ends were cut back, 3 bases at V and 0 bases at J, with 13 bases in the middle. CDR1 SGHRS and CDR2 YFSETQ come from the germline V gene. The CDR3 region has the DNA TGCGCCAGCAGCTCCCCGGGGTCCAGCTCTGGAAACACCATATATTTT. Translated, it gives CASSSPGSSSGNTIYF.

The CDR3 region is CASSSGLRDTGELFF. In nucleotides, the CDR3 is TGTGCCAGCAGCTCTGGACTACGGGACACCGGGGAGCTGTTTTTT. The chain combines TRBV7-3 with TRBJ2-2; tentatively, D is TRBD2 (6 bases). Per germline, CDR1 SGHTA and CDR2 FQGTGA. V lost 4 bases to trimming and J lost 3 bases, with 12 bases between them. The CDR3 loop spans 15 amino acids.

This clonotype has a handful of counts. This rearrangement joins TRBV29-1 to TRBJ1-6, with D perhaps matching TRBD1 (5 bases). Germline CDR1 reads SQVTM; CDR2 reads ANQGSEA. The CDR3 has 13 amino acids. V lost 4 bases and J 3 bases, leaving 7 bases between the germline ends. The CDR3 DNA reads as TGCAGCGTTGCGCAGGGCTATAATTCACCCCTCCACTTT. It is translated as CSVAQGYNSPLHF.

The chain joins TRBV5-1 to TRBJ2-7; TRBD1 is a possible D gene (5 bases). The CDR3 consists of 14 residues. Between the trimmed V and J ends, which lost 2 bases and 3 bases, there was a span of 12 bases. Germline loops: CDR1 SGHRS, CDR2 YFSETQ. The CDR3 is CASSFFRADYEQYF. The CDR3 region has the DNA TGCGCCAGCAGCTTTTTCAGGGCGGACTACGAGCAGTACTTC.

This clonotype has more than one count but fewer than ten. The CDR3 DNA reads as TGTGCCAGCAGTTCTCGGGGTGGCACTGAAGCTTTCTTT. It yields the protein CASSSRGGTEAFF. The chain is built from TRBV6-2 or TRBV6-3 and TRBJ1-1; D is ambiguous. CDR3 length equals 13 residues. V lost 4 bases, J lost 4 bases, and 10 bases lay in between. From germline, CDR1 is MNHEY and CDR2 SVGEGT.

In its sample, this clonotype was seen a few times. V usage is TRBV23-1 and J usage is TRBJ2-4, with a tentative D call TRBD1 (5 bases). TRBV23-1 is reported as an ORF; its role is uncertain. Trimming cost V 2 bases and J 0 bases, with 8 bases left between them. The CDR3 is 15 amino acids. CDR3 sequence (DNA): TGCGCCAGCAGTCAACAGGGATTAGCCAAAAACATTCAGTACTTC. It is translated as CASSQQGLAKNIQYF.

This clonotype was counted only a few times. The chain uses TRBV7-2 and TRBJ1-2; 9 bases agree with TRBD1. Per the germline V gene, CDR1 is SGHTA and CDR2 is FQGNSA. With 4 bases clipped from V and 6 bases from J, the junction kept 6 bases outside the gene matches. CDR3 length: 14 amino acids. The CDR3 protein is CASSYRDRVNGYTF. The CDR3 DNA reads TGTGCCAGCAGCTACCGGGACAGGGTCAATGGCTACACCTTC.

In its sample, this clonotype was seen once. This rearrangement joins TRBV19 to TRBJ2-1, with 10 bases fitting TRBD2. CDR1 is LNHDA, CDR2 SQIVND, per germline (reference sequence). The V and J ends lost 7 bases and 5 bases, in that order; junction bases with no gene match: 8. The CDR3 is 15 residues long. As DNA, the CDR3 is TGTGCCAGTACCATCAGCGGGGGGGCCCACAATGAGCAGTTCTTC. This gives the protein CASTISGGAHNEQFF.

V gene TRBV27 combines with J gene TRBJ2-1, with TRBD1 matching 7 bases. Germline V CDR1 and CDR2: MNHEY, SMNVEV (reference sequence). The CDR3 runs 15 residues. J lost 5 bases, V lost 5 bases, and 9 bases had no gene match. The CDR3 DNA is TGTGCCAGCAGTCGCCAGGGACAGTTTCACAATGAGCAGTTCTTC. It is translated as CASSRQGQFHNEQFF.

The V call is TRBV5-1, the J call TRBJ2-3; D gene ambiguous. V was shortened by 0 bases and J by 0 bases, with 8 bases between the two germline ends. Per the germline V gene, CDR1 is SGHRS and CDR2 is YFSETQ. CDR3 size: 15 residues. In DNA form, the CDR3 reads TGCGCCAGCAGCTTGGGGCCGACCAGCACAGATACGCAGTATTTT. Residues: CASSLGPTSTDTQYF.

At least ten counts were recorded for this clonotype. The chain recombines TRBV5-1 with TRBJ2-7; 7 bases agree with TRBD1. The CDR3 is 14 amino acids. The V segment lost 5 bases and the J segment 4 bases; nucleotides outside the gene matches: 9. The V gene's germline CDR1 is SGHRS and CDR2 YFSETQ. Written as DNA, the CDR3 is TGCGCCAGCAGATTAGACAGGGTGGATTACGAGCAGTACTTC. This codes for CASRLDRVDYEQYF.

This clonotype has just a few counts. This chain joins TRBV7-2 and TRBJ2-5, with TRBD1 identical over 8 bases. This CDR3 contains 13 residues. V lost 7 bases, J lost 1 base, and 2 bases stayed unmatched. The germline V gene has CDR1 SGHTA and CDR2 FQGNSA. The CDR3 bases are TGTGCCAGCACCGACAGGGGCCAAGAGACCCAGTACTTC. It codes for CASTDRGQETQYF. The full variable domain, its missing parts supplied by reference TRBV7-2 and TRBJ2-5, is GAGVSQSPSNKVTEKGKDVELRCDPISGHTALYWYRQSLGQGLEFLIYFQGNSAPDKSGLPSDRFSAERTGGSVSTLTIQRTQQEDSAVYLCASTDRGQETQYFGPGTRLLVL.